This TCR beta chain stems from a study of shared clonotypes between healthy human individuals (TCRdb year 2020). Turning to the overall study: A couple of women and a few men aged 18 to 49 years were included in the cohort. Per donor, leukapheresis produced somewhere between about 0.94 and 10 billion PBMCs. To increase sequencing depth and limit assay-specific biases, different laboratories used diverse techniques to prepare libraries and sequence TCR repertoires. For each donor, CD4 naive and CD4 memory were each run on three plates, CD8 naive on two plates, and CD8 memory on one plate. To estimate repertoire size and how much clonotypes are shared between individuals, the study performed deep sequencing of blood TCR repertoires from roughly five healthy adults. Points the paper makes about the study in general: Incomplete sequencing was indicated by rarefaction of sorted-subset datasets, despite the large sequencing depth. Naive subsets generally had larger estimated clonotype richness than memory subsets. Only blood was sampled, and tissue TCR repertoires likely differ from those in blood. Higher generation probabilities were observed for clonotypes shared by all four sorted-subset donors than for non-shared clonotypes. Based on pairwise subsampling, the degree of clonotype sharing among donors was expected to be affected by sequencing depth. Roughly 5.2% of naive CD4, 3.5% of naive CD8, about 2.1% of memory CD4, and 0.35% to 0.4% of memory CD8 clonotypes were shared across a few donors. The genetic and exposure-history diversity represented was limited by the small number of donors.

Using the deep immunoSEQ assay, TCR CDR3 regions were amplified from genomic DNA by multiplex PCR. Extracted genomic DNA from each cell subset was distributed evenly across all wells of several immunoSEQ 96-well plates, and each plate was treated as a replicate. For sorted subsets, each replicate PCR was loaded with roughly 200 ng genomic DNA, equivalent to approximately 27,000 T cell genomes. Purified libraries were quantified with a Qubit 3.0 fluorometer, sized on a Bioanalyzer 2100, and re-quantified with the KAPA Library Quantification kit. Every immunoSEQ 96-well plate was sequenced on a dedicated single-read 150-cycle Illumina NextSeq 550 flow cell. As for the original processing: Because only junctional sequences without quality scores were contained in the immunoSEQ output, filtering matching that applied to full-length reads could not be performed. Sequences were annotated with PyIR, a Python wrapper for IgBLAST v1.9, using IMGT germline references to assign V/J genes and CDR3. Reads were removed for weak V/J assignments (E-value above 1e-6), missing CDR3, stop codons, out-of-frame junctions, or ambiguous translated residues. V3J clonotypes were defined by identical inferred V gene, J gene, and CDR3 amino acid sequence. To compute the percentage overlap between repertoires, the number of shared unique clonotypes was divided by the size of the smaller repertoire. Richness of each repertoire was evaluated using RTK rarefaction, the Chao1 estimator, and Recon v2.1 estimates of unobserved clonotypes. Generation probabilities for all TCRbeta clonotypes obtained by the gDNA method from a handful of donors were computed using OLGA. TCRdb obtained this table from immuneACCESS and retained in-frame rearrangements with V and J assigned. These tables miss some clones; where compared with another copy, unresolved V genes account for less than half of the shortfall, and the remainder is unexplained. V, J and clone size are those of that table, while D and trimming were read from the DNA. Present in this sample are some 2,100,000 clones, roughly 91% of which were seen just once. In total, the top ten clones hold more than 1.5% of the sample.

In regard to this clone: Its antigen remains undetermined. No per-base quality is available; no much larger clone lies one base away.

Reading the germline V gene gives CDR1 MDHEN and CDR2 SYDVKM. The CDR3 starts with the cysteine, ends with the phenylalanine, and has 17 residues. The kept DNA is CDR3 alone, 51 bases in frame from the first base. V has 5 bases trimmed and J has 1 base trimmed; junction bases matching no gene number 8. CD8 naive samples were CD45RO-negative cells positively selected for CCR7, giving a CD45RA+CCR7+ population that excluded TemRA cells. The donors were healthy, HIV-negative adults who had no recently reported acute infections or vaccinations. Every donor was a Caucasian adult residing in Nashville, Tennessee, USA. Blood was collected by leukapheresis, and PBMCs were isolated by Ficoll-Histopaque density gradient centrifugation and then cryopreserved in liquid nitrogen vapor phase. Analytical flow cytometry was used to check the purity and quantity of each magnetically sorted T cell population. Genomic DNA was isolated from every sorted fraction and measured by UV absorbance on a Nanodrop 2000c.

The source is a man aged 18-30 years in good health. Some clones in this sample may be carry-over from other donors' samples. The sequenced material came from naive CD8+ T cells from PBMCs. Taken with the paper, the label for cell subset or site translates to: CD45RA+CCR7+. The V and J segments used are TRBV28 and TRBJ2-1; TRBD2 lines up with 10 middle nucleotides. In nucleotides, the sequence is TGTGCCAGCAGTCGGGTAGCGGGAGGCCTATCCTACAATGAGCAGTTCTTC. It is translated as CASSRVAGGLSYNEQFF.